Listed below are T cell receptor beta chains from one sample, sequenced in a study of CD8 T cells in Susac syndrome. TCRdb reprocessed the immunoSEQ multiplex PCR reads via MiXCR and lists one record per CDR3 protein. This table has about 150,000 distinct CDR3 sequences, 85% to 95% appearing once. Sequenced: CD4+ T cells from PBMCs. The source of these receptors is a human donor with multiple sclerosis. Both conserved end residues are part of each CDR3. The order of the fields is clone size, V gene, CDR3 protein. Not all rows give a size; the values are once, few, many and, for expanded clones, a class.

>NA|TRBV24-1
CATSERTYGYTF
>NA|TRBV5-1
CASSFWGSDYEQYF
>NA|TRBV7-2
CASSLTSGPQFF
>NA|TRBV14
CASSQRGGYTF
>NA|TRBV29-1
CSGTWAADTQYF
>NA|TRBV11-2
CASRGQGGKPQHF
>NA|TRBV30
CAGLGASKNIQYF
>NA|TRBV24-1
CATQEGSYSNQPQHF
>once|TRBV20-1
CSARVARGEQGLAYEQYF
>NA|TRBV20-1
CSATTGDQPQHF
>NA|TRBV19
CASTTGTSGRGEQFF
>NA|TRBV6-5
CASKLSGRRETQYF
>NA|TRBV3-1
CASSQDTSGDTQYF
>NA|TRBV30
CAWSLGTIEQYF
>NA|TRBV27
CASSLFPETGNGYTF
>NA|TRBV29-1
CSVEGRLNTEAFF
>NA|TRBV6-2/TRBV6-3
CASSLGQGRVTDTQYF
>NA|TRBV5-6
CASSLAVFTGQETQYF
>NA|TRBV30
CAMRAEGNYGYTF
>once|TRBV9
CASSPEGDPSTDTQYF
>once|TRBV2
CASSVWKGEAFF
>NA|TRBV28
CASSPSEGQTFEQYF
>NA|TRBV29-1
CSAPGQGSHGYTF
>NA|TRBV20-1
CSAPRDGNRYEQYF
>NA|TRBV5-6
CASSQYRQASTDTQYF
>NA|TRBV3-1
CASSQDRFSYEQYF
>NA|TRBV20-1
CSARVDQGNQPQHF
>NA|TRBV2
CASRVAGGNYEQYF
>NA|TRBV28
CASSLPHLDSPDGYTF
>NA|TRBV15
CATSRDGDRGPYNEQFF
>NA|TRBV15
CATSGTGTSEPQHF
>once|TRBV5-1
CASSAGGRETQYF
>NA|TRBV5-1
CASSQGLAGGKLYEQYF
>NA|TRBV7-2
CASSFKEPMGGYTF
>NA|TRBV29-1
CSVEDFVGGDTQYF
>NA|TRBV12-3/TRBV12-4
CASKPGTAHNQPQHF
>once|TRBV3-1
CASSQGLAGLGDEQFF
>NA|TRBV28
CASRGGLNSPLHF
>NA|TRBV3-1
CASSHEGTGGNYGYTF
>NA|TRBV12-3/TRBV12-4
CASSLSVAGNTF
>NA|TRBV20-1
CSATSLGSQETQYF
>once|TRBV3-1
CASSQDLVSGLAFF
>NA|TRBV20-1
CSARDSGSNNEQFF
>NA|TRBV27
CASSLSSGRVYGYTF
>NA|TRBV15
CATSSPGQGGNYGYTF
>once|TRBV20-1
CSARRDHLEQYF
>NA|TRBV3-1
CASSQGPGELFF
>NA|TRBV3-1
CASSQAGIRARGYTF
>once|TRBV14
CASSQASGTVRGTQYF
>once|TRBV5-6
CASSLVQMVNTEAFF
>NA|TRBV12-3/TRBV12-4
CASRFGTTQFF
>NA|TRBV12-3/TRBV12-4
CASSRARQVAAQPLHF
>NA|TRBV29-1
CSALQIGGGAGNEQFF
>NA|TRBV27
CASSPRWGTEAFF
>NA|TRBV20-1
CSASRSGFPYNEQFF
>NA|TRBV7-2
CASSLDLEAGGYTF
>NA|TRBV12-3/TRBV12-4
CASNRDRGDYEQYF